The table lists the clone carrying this TCR beta chain with many counts. Its antigen is as yet unknown. J lost 3 bases, V lost 1 base, and 8 bases had no gene match. The CDR3 contains 18 residues. Per the germline V gene, CDR1 is DFQATT and CDR2 is SNEGSKA (reference sequence). This specimen belongs to a study of metastatic and nonmetastatic thyroid tumors. Study-wide points: According to reports, the diversity of TCR beta was significantly higher in malignant thyroid tumors than in benign nodules, and this held in both blood and tumor samples.

Patients underwent thyroid surgery, and none had received any treatment before it. With MiXCR, TCRdb called clones anew from the PCR reads. The sample holds roughly 59,000 clones; around 15% are singletons and the top ten take about a tenth. This sequence was found in a male donor with papillary thyroid cancer or a benign thyroid nodule (not recorded which). Some clones in this sample may be carry-over from other donors' samples. The sample taken for sequencing was blood. The chain is built from TRBV20-1 and TRBJ2-5; 16 bases map to TRBD2. The CDR3 is CSARVGGLAGGPEETQYF. The CDR3 coding sequence is TGCAGTGCTAGAGTCGGGGGACTAGCGGGGGGGCCAGAAGAGACCCAGTACTTC.